This entry lists 4 T cell receptor beta chains sequenced from one sample in a study of blood T cell repertoires in COVID-19. Measured with immunoSEQ multiplex PCR; TCRdb has only the in-frame clones, and not every one. This sample has tens of thousands of clones, with over 70% found just once. Material: peripheral blood. These receptors all stem from a man aged 50 to 59 with active COVID-19.

The rearrangement joins TRBV9 to TRBJ2-3; TRBD2 matches 13 bases. The trim removed 0 bases at V and 5 bases at J, leaving 9 bases unmatched. This CDR3 has 18 residues. From germline, CDR1 is SGDLS and CDR2 YYNGEE. The CDR3 reads CASSVVGLAGRGGDTQYF. Here the CDR3 DNA reads TGTGCCAGCAGCGTAGTGGGACTAGCGGGACGGGGAGGAGATACGCAGTATTTT.

The chain couples TRBV2 to TRBJ2-7; 9 bases are shared with TRBD1. Trimming took 6 bases from V and 3 from J; bases not matched to a gene: 6. From germline, CDR1 is SNHLY and CDR2 FYNNEI. This CDR3 is 14 amino acids long. CDR3 sequence (DNA): TGTGCCAGCAGGCAGGACAGGGGTGGCTACGAGCAGTACTTC. It is translated as CASRQDRGGYEQYF.

This clone turned up a few times. The chain couples TRBV9 to TRBJ2-1; 9 bases line up with TRBD2. CDR1 is SGDLS, CDR2 YYNGEE, per germline. Trimming removed 4 bases from V and 8 bases from J; junction bases left unmatched: 13. The CDR3 is 16 residues long. For the CDR3, the DNA is TGTGCCAGCAGCCCTTCTGGCGGGGGGGCATCGGATGAGCAGTTCTTC. This gives the protein CASSPSGGGASDEQFF. The full variable domain, in which reference TRBV9 and TRBJ2-1 provide the parts outside the CDR3, is DSGVTQTPKHLITATGQRVTLRCSPRSGDLSVYWYQQSLDQGLQFLIQYYNGEERAKGNILERFSAQQFPDLHSELNLSSLELGDSALYFCASSPSGGGASDEQFFGPGTRLTVL.

The rearrangement joins TRBV7-3 to TRBJ2-1; 13 bases are a match to TRBD2. The length of the CDR3 is 15 residues. With 5 bases clipped from V and 6 bases from J, the junction kept 4 bases outside the gene matches. CDR1 is SGHTA, CDR2 FQGTGA, per germline. CDR3 sequence reads: CASSPGLAGFNEQFF. The CDR3 DNA is TGTGCCAGCAGCCCGGGACTAGCGGGGTTCAATGAGCAGTTCTTC.